Shown below are 6 T cell receptor beta chains from a single sample sequenced in a study of blood T cell repertoires in COVID-19. The data were produced by immunoSEQ multiplex PCR, yet TCRdb's version contains in-frame clones alone and is incomplete. The data show roughly 180,000 clones, with about four fifths seen just once and about 6.4% held by the top ten. The sample comprised peripheral blood. These receptor sequences come from a human donor in a cohort sampled during active COVID-19.

This clone has only a few counts. CDR3 amino acids: CASSLQGTGNTIYF. CDR3 DNA: TGCGCCAGCAGCTTACAGGGAACTGGAAACACCATATATTTT. The chain employs TRBV5-1 and TRBJ1-3, with D perhaps matching TRBD1 (6 bases). The CDR3 loop spans 14 amino acids. Germline V gives CDR1 SGHRS, CDR2 YFSETQ. V lost 2 bases and J 2 bases, leaving 8 bases between the germline ends.

The rearrangement uses TRBV3-1 (or the pseudogene TRBV3-2) and TRBJ2-5; 9 nucleotides align to TRBD2. The ends lost 3 bases at V and 5 bases at J; junction bases unmatched: 10. The CDR3 runs to 16 residues. From germline, CDR1 is LGHDT and CDR2 YNNKEL (reference sequence). DNA for the CDR3: TGTGCCAGCAGCCATAACGCAGCGGGGGGACCCGAGACCCAGTACTTC. Amino acid sequence: CASSHNAAGGPETQYF.

The gene calls are TRBV5-6 and TRBJ2-6, with 9 bases identical to TRBD1. This CDR3 region has 19 residues. With 4 bases clipped from V and 2 bases from J, the junction kept 13 bases outside the gene matches. CDR1 is SGHDT, CDR2 YYEEEE, per germline. The CDR3 DNA follows: TGTGCCAGCAGCCCCTTCCTGACAGGGGGGTCTCCTGGGGCCAACGTCCTGACTTTC. Its protein is CASSPFLTGGSPGANVLTF.

CDR3 coding DNA: TGTGCCAGCATACTTAGCGGGGGGCGACCCTACGAGCAGTACTTC. Its protein product is CASILSGGRPYEQYF. V and J are TRBV6-7 and TRBJ2-7; 10 bases fit TRBD2. TRBV6-7 is flagged as an ORF with uncertain function. Trimming took 7 bases from V and 2 from J; bases not matched to a gene: 8. The CDR3 is made up of 15 amino acids.

The chain has TRBV6-6 and TRBJ2-2; 8 bases agree with TRBD2. This CDR3 is built from 17 residues. V lost 5 bases and J lost 3; bases outside the gene matches: 11. Germline assignment: CDR1 MNHNY and CDR2 SVGAGI (reference sequence). CDR3 DNA sequence: TGTGCCAGCAGTCCCCTGATGGGCGGGGGGCACACCGGGGAGCTGTTTTTT. Translation gives CASSPLMGGGHTGELFF.

The V gene is TRBV5-1, the J gene TRBJ1-5; D gene ambiguous. CDR1 is SGHRS and CDR2 is YFSETQ in the germline V gene. CDR3 length equals 15 residues. Trimming took off 2 bases at V and 2 bases at J, with 11 bases between the two ends. CDR3 region: CASSLGGEGNQPQHF. The CDR3 nucleotides are TGCGCCAGCAGCTTAGGCGGGGAGGGCAATCAGCCCCAGCATTTT.